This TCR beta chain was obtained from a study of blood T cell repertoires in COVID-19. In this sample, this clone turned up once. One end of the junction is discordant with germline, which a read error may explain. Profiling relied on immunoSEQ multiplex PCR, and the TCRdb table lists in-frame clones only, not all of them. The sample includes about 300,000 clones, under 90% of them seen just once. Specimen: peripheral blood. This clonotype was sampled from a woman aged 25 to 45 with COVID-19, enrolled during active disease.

The DNA of the CDR3 is TGTGCTAGCAGCCCCAGGGAGGGGAAGAGTGAAAAACTGTTTTTT. Encoded protein: CASSPREGKSEKLFF. The chain links TRBV7-7 to TRBJ1-4; tentative D call: TRBD1 (5 bases). Germline V gene sequence: CDR1 SSHAT, CDR2 FNYEAQ (reference sequence). The length of the CDR3 is 15 residues.